These 5 T cell receptor beta chains originate from one sample sequenced in a study of molecular identifiers for immune sequencing clone quantification. Each CDR3 protein gets one entry after TCRdb re-called the PCR reads with MiXCR. Among more than 550,000 distinct CDR3 sequences, roughly 25% were seen once, and the ten largest hold 0.7% to 0.95%. The sample consisted of naive CD8+ T cells from blood, with Jurkat cell RNA spiked in. Sample subset: FACS-sorted CD8+CD4-CCR7+CD45RA+ naive T cells. The receptors come from a human donor in good health. Some libraries in this study had Jurkat cell RNA spiked in.

With respect to this clonotype: A clone one base away is much larger, so this may be a read error. J is TRBJ2-3 and V is TRBV20-1; D is perhaps TRBD1 (5 bases). Germline values: CDR1 DFQATT, CDR2 SNEGSKA (reference sequence). This CDR3 comprises 15 residues. In nucleotides, the CDR3 is TGCAGTGCCCCCGCGATGGGGCCCCATATAGATATGCAGTATTTT. Translation gives CSAPAMGPHIDMQYF.

Regarding this clonotype: A much larger clone is a single base away; this may be a read error. The V gene is TRBV6-5, the J gene TRBJ2-7; 9 positions match TRBD1. The CDR3 is made up of 14 amino acids. V lost 5 bases to trimming and J lost 2 bases; unmatched junction nucleotides: 4. Germline CDR1 and CDR2: MNHEY and SVGAGI. The CDR3 loop is CASSHRTGAYEQYF. CDR3 DNA sequence: TGTGCCAGCAGTCACCGGACAGGGGCCTACGAGCAGTACTTC.

Turning to this clonotype: A read error is possible here, since a much larger clone lies one base away. The rearrangement links TRBV14 to TRBJ2-7; tentatively, D is TRBD1 (6 bases). The CDR3 spans 14 residues. CDR1 SGHDN and CDR2 FVKESK come from the germline V gene. The V end was cut by 2 bases, the J end by 9 bases, with 17 bases between. CDR3 region: CASSQRQVPDGQYF. The CDR3 DNA reads TGTGCCAGCAGCCAAAGACAGGTCCCAGACGGGCAGTACTTC.

This clonotype has only a few counts. The rearrangement joins TRBV27 to TRBJ2-7; TRBD1 aligns across 10 bases. The germline CDR1 and CDR2 sequences are MNHEY and SMNVEV (reference sequence). J was trimmed by 1 base and V by 4 bases; bases with no gene match: 7. There are 16 residues in the CDR3. The CDR3 DNA reads TGTGCCAGCAGTTCAACAAAGGACAGGGGGTCCTACGAGCAGTACTTC. Translation: CASSSTKDRGSYEQYF.

This sequence joins TRBV20-1 and TRBJ1-2; unclear D gene. The CDR3 is made up of 16 amino acids. Deletions cut 0 bases from V and 1 base from J, with 15 bases between. CDR1 and CDR2 (germline): DFQATT, SNEGSKA (reference sequence). CDR3 bases: TGCAGTGCTAGAGATTGGGAGCAGGAGATTAACTATGGCTACACCTTC. It specifies CSARDWEQEINYGYTF.